A selection of T cell receptor beta chains follows, all from one sample in a study of blood T cell repertoires in COVID-19. TCRdb's table, derived via immunoSEQ multiplex PCR, lists solely in-frame clones and lacks some. The repertoire consists of 130,000 or so clones, with 88% occurring once and the leading ten covering over 9.5%. The source material was peripheral blood. The receptors derive from a man between 60 and 70 years old with active or convalescent COVID-19. The CDR3 runs from the conserved cysteine through the conserved F or W. A D gene is named only where the DNA matches it firmly.

CDR3nt: TGTGCCACCAGCAGAGGGGGACAGGTGAACACTGAAGCTTTCTTT
CDR3aa: CATSRGGQVNTEAFF
d_gene: TRBD1
v_gene: TRBV15
j_gene: TRBJ1-1

CDR3nt: TGTGCCAGCGGAAGGGGCACCGGGGAGCTGTTTTTT
CDR3aa: CASGRGTGELFF
d_gene: .
v_gene: TRBV12-3/TRBV12-4
j_gene: TRBJ2-2

CDR3nt: TGTGCCAGCAGCCGGGAGGCGGGCGCGGGGGGAAACACCATATATTTT
CDR3aa: CASSREAGAGGNTIYF
d_gene: .
v_gene: TRBV5-5
j_gene: TRBJ1-3

CDR3nt: TGTGCCAGCAGCCCGCAGACAGGGAGTACTGAAAAACTGTTTTTT
CDR3aa: CASSPQTGSTEKLFF
d_gene: TRBD1
v_gene: TRBV7-2
j_gene: TRBJ1-4

CDR3nt: TGTGCCAGCAGCCTTGGCGGGACTCCTTTTAATGAGCAGTTCTTC
CDR3aa: CASSLGGTPFNEQFF
d_gene: .
v_gene: TRBV14
j_gene: TRBJ2-1

CDR3nt: TGCAGCGCGAGGTACAGGGGCTCCGCGGACGGCTACACCTTC
CDR3aa: CSARYRGSADGYTF
d_gene: TRBD1
v_gene: TRBV29-1
j_gene: TRBJ1-2

CDR3nt: TGCGCCAGCAGCCAAGAGGCAGGAACTAACTATGGCTACACCTTC
CDR3aa: CASSQEAGTNYGYTF
d_gene: .
v_gene: TRBV4-1
j_gene: TRBJ1-2

CDR3nt: TGTGCCAGTATCGGGTTTGGACAGCCCCAGCATTTT
CDR3aa: CASIGFGQPQHF
d_gene: .
v_gene: TRBV19
j_gene: TRBJ1-5

CDR3nt: TGTGCCAGCAGCCTCCGACAGGGGTCTCAGCCCCAGCATTTT
CDR3aa: CASSLRQGSQPQHF
d_gene: TRBD1
v_gene: TRBV7-8
j_gene: TRBJ1-5

CDR3nt: TGTGCCAGCAGTTTCGTCAAGAGAGGATATAACTATGGCTACACCTTC
CDR3aa: CASSFVKRGYNYGYTF
d_gene: .
v_gene: TRBV28
j_gene: TRBJ1-2

CDR3nt: TGTGCCAGCTCATCCGGGACAGACTACGAGCAGTACTTC
CDR3aa: CASSSGTDYEQYF
d_gene: TRBD1
v_gene: TRBV18
j_gene: TRBJ2-7